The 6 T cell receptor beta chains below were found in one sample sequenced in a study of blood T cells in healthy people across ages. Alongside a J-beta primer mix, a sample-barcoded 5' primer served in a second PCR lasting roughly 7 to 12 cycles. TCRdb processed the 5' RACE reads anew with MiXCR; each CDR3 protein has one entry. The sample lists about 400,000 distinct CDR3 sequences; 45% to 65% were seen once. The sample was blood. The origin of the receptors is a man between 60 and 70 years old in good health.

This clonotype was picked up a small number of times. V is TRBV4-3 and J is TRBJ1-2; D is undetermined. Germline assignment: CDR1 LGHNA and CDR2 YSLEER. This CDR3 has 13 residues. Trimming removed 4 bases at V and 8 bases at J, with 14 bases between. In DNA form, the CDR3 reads TGCGCCAGCAGCCCCCCCGGCGGGATGGGCTACACCTTC. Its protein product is CASSPPGGMGYTF.

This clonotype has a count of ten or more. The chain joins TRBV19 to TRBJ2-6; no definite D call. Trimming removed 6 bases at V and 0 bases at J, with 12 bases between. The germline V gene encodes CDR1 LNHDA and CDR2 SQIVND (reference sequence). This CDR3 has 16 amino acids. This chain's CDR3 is CASSRDSASGANVLTF. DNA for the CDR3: TGTGCCAGTAGCCGAGACTCGGCCTCTGGGGCCAACGTCCTGACTTTC.

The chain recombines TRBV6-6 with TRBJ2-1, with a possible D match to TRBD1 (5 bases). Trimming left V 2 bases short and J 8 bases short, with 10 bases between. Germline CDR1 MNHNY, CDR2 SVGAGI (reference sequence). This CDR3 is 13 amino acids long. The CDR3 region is CASSYGARDEQFF. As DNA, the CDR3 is TGTGCCAGCAGTTACGGGGCTAGGGATGAGCAGTTCTTC.

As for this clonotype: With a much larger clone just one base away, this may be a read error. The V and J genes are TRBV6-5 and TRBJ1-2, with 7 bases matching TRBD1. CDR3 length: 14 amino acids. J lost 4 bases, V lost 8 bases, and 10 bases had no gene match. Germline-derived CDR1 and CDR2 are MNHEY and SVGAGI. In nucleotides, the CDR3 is TGTGCCAGCCGTTCCGACAGGGCTCCCTATGGCTACACCTTC. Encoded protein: CASRSDRAPYGYTF.

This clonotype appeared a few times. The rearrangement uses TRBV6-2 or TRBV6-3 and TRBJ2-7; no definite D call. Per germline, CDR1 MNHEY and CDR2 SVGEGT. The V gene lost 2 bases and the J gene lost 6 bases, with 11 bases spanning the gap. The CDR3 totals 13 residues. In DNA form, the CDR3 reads TGTGCCAGCAGTTACCCCCCAAGTGGCGAGCAGTACTTC. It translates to CASSYPPSGEQYF.

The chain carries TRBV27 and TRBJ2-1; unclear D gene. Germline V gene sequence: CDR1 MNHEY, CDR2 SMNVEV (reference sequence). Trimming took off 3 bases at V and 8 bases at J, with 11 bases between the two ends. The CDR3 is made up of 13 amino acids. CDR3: CASSFLRLDEQFF. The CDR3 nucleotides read TGTGCCAGCAGTTTTCTGCGGTTGGATGAGCAGTTCTTC.